These 4 T cell receptor beta chains originate from one sample sequenced in a study of blood T cell repertoires in COVID-19. Using immunoSEQ multiplex PCR, the repertoire was profiled, and TCRdb retains in-frame clones only, with some absent. The table lists over 100,000 clones, 86% of them singletons. Sequencing used peripheral blood. All receptors come from a woman between 65 and 79 years old with COVID-19, enrolled during active disease.

This clone was detected a few times. The CDR3, as DNA: TGTGCCAGCAGCCAACGGGATTCATCTTACCAGTACTTC. The encoded protein is CASSQRDSSYQYF. The chain combines TRBV14 with TRBJ2-7, with D maybe TRBD2 (5 bases). The V gene lost 2 bases and the J gene lost 10 bases, with 15 bases spanning the gap. Germline CDR1 reads SGHDN; CDR2 reads FVKESK. The length of the CDR3 is 13 residues.

In DNA form, the CDR3 reads TGTGCCAGCAGCGCTAGCGGGGGGCCCTCACTACTGTACTTC. Translating gives CASSASGGPSLLYF. The chain recombines TRBV7-2 with TRBJ2-4; 11 bases line up with TRBD2. CDR3 length: 14 amino acids. V was clipped by 5 bases and J by 15 bases; unmatched bases: 12. Germline values: CDR1 SGHTA, CDR2 FQGNSA.

This chain connects TRBV7-8 to TRBJ1-2, with D possibly matching TRBD1 (6 bases). CDR3 length: 14 residues. V gave up 4 bases and J gave up 3 bases, with 12 bases separating them. The V gene's germline CDR1 is SGHVS and CDR2 FQNEAQ. The CDR3 loop is CASSSTGRDYGYTF. For the CDR3, the DNA is TGTGCCAGCAGCTCTACAGGGAGAGACTATGGCTACACCTTC.

The chain employs TRBV2 and TRBJ2-3, with TRBD1 as a possible D gene (6 bases). V lost 7 bases and J lost 2, with 13 bases in between. CDR1 is SNHLY, CDR2 FYNNEI, per germline. This CDR3 is 14 amino acids long. For the CDR3, the DNA is TGTGCCAGCAACAGAGACAGGAACACAGATACGCAGTATTTT. Protein product: CASNRDRNTDTQYF.